Each of the 26 T cell receptor beta chains below was sequenced from the same sample in a study of CXCR3-negative and CXCR3-positive naive CD8 T cells. Findings of the study overall: Naive cells positive for CXCR3 carried more hydrophobic TRB CDR3s than CXCR3-negative ones.

These receptors have no known antigen. Via 5' RACE with UMI labels, TRB cDNA libraries were prepared. Using the 5' RACE reads, TCRdb records one entry per CDR3 protein without DNA. Its listing shows 85,000 to 120,000 distinct CDR3 sequences. Sequenced material: naive CXCR3+ CD8+ T cells from blood. Noted subset: CD45RO-CCR7+CD27+CD95- naive CD8+ T cells expressing CXCR3 (TNR3+). The receptors come from a human donor in good health. Some clones in this sample may be carry-over from other donors' samples.

The V and J genes are TRBV9 and TRBJ2-1; the D call from TCRdb, TRBD1, cannot be confirmed without DNA. The germline V gene encodes CDR1 SGDLS and CDR2 YYNGEE. CDR3 length: 15 residues. The CDR3: CASSPPRDRHNEQFF.

The rearrangement joins TRBV6-6 to TRBJ2-1; TCRdb indicates TRBD1, and absent DNA this call remains unverified. The CDR3 has 15 amino acids. Germline values: CDR1 MNHNY, CDR2 SVGAGI (reference sequence). Here the CDR3 reads CASSYWGTTYNEQFF.

The chain combines TRBV10-3 with TRBJ2-7. This CDR3 spans 14 amino acids. Germline CDR1 ENHRY, CDR2 SYGVKD. CDR3 residues: CAISEDASFYEQYF.

This chain joins TRBV13 and TRBJ1-1; the D call of TRBD1 rests on TCRdb alone, since no DNA is present to check it. Germline loops: CDR1 PRHDT, CDR2 FYEKMQ (reference sequence). The CDR3 loop spans 14 amino acids. CDR3 sequence reads: CASSFRDSNTEAFF.

V is TRBV28 and J is TRBJ2-1; TCRdb's assignment of TRBD2 cannot be checked, as there is no DNA. Germline V gene lookup returns CDR1 MDHEN and CDR2 SYDVKM. There are 21 residues in the CDR3. The chain's CDR3 is CASRTSGRAAPKTSSYNEQFF.

The chain couples TRBV3-1 to TRBJ2-1; TCRdb names TRBD2, which stays unverified in the absence of DNA. The length of the CDR3 is 14 residues. The V gene's germline CDR1 is LGHDT and CDR2 YNNKEL (reference sequence). This CDR3 reads CASSQGLAYNEQFF.

V usage is TRBV12-3 or TRBV12-4 and J usage is TRBJ2-1; TCRdb's D call of TRBD1 is untestable without DNA. The CDR3 contains 15 residues. The CDR3: CATHPDRGAYNEQFF.

This sequence joins TRBV12-3 or TRBV12-4 and TRBJ1-5; TCRdb's D call of TRBD1 is untestable without DNA. This CDR3 spans 15 amino acids. This chain's CDR3 is CASRVAGVGNQPQHF.

The chain joins TRBV10-3 to TRBJ2-4. Germline-derived CDR1 and CDR2 are ENHRY and SYGVKD. The CDR3 has 13 residues. The CDR3 sequence is CAISESPGNIQYF.

The chain has TRBV27 and TRBJ2-7; checking the TCRdb D call of TRBD2 is not possible without DNA. The CDR3 totals 15 residues. CDR1 MNHEY and CDR2 SMNVEV come from the germline V gene (reference sequence). The CDR3 here is CASSLRGDGFYEQYF.

The chain combines TRBV19 with TRBJ2-7. The CDR3 extends over 13 amino acids. Germline assignment: CDR1 LNHDA and CDR2 SQIVND (reference sequence). CDR3 region: CASSTTDSYEQYF.

V gene TRBV19 combines with J gene TRBJ2-1. Germline V gives CDR1 LNHDA, CDR2 SQIVND (reference sequence). The CDR3 runs 15 residues. CDR3: CASSISLATYNEQFF. The variable domain in full, completed from reference TRBV19 and TRBJ2-1, reads DGGITQSPKYLFRKEGQNVTLSCEQNLNHDAMYWYRQDPGQGLRLIYYSQIVNDFQKGDIAEGYSVSREKKESFPLTVTSAQKNPTAFYLCASSISLATYNEQFFGPGTRLTVL.

CDR3 region: CASSQAGTAFSDTQYF. The chain combines TRBV4-1 with TRBJ2-3; as DNA is missing, the TRBD1 call by TCRdb cannot be tested. Germline-derived CDR1 and CDR2 are MGHRA and YSYEKL. This CDR3 has 16 residues.

V and J are TRBV11-3 and TRBJ2-7; the D call from TCRdb, TRBD1, cannot be confirmed without DNA. The CDR3 is 16 residues long. Looked up from germline, CDR1 is SGHNT and CDR2 is YENEEA. The CDR3 loop is CASSAAGTLLSYEQYF.

The chain is built from TRBV15 and TRBJ2-1; with no DNA, the TCRdb D assignment of TRBD1 cannot be verified. CDR1 is LNHNV and CDR2 is YYDKDF in the germline V gene (reference sequence). The CDR3 sequence is 16 residues long. The CDR3 loop is CATSRDRGLGGSEQFF.

V and J are TRBV5-1 and TRBJ2-7; TCRdb's assignment of TRBD1 cannot be checked, as there is no DNA. This CDR3 contains 14 residues. The germline V gene encodes CDR1 SGHRS and CDR2 YFSETQ. The CDR3 sequence: CASAPGQESYEQYF.

The V and J genes are TRBV12-3 or TRBV12-4 and TRBJ1-6. The CDR3 is 15 amino acids. CDR3 in amino acids: CASSLHYEEDSPLHF.

The genes are TRBV6-6 and TRBJ2-5; lacking DNA, the TRBD1 call made by TCRdb goes unchecked. In germline, CDR1 is MNHNY, CDR2 SVGAGI (reference sequence). The CDR3 consists of 13 residues. CDR3 loop: CATLPGDRETQYF.

This rearrangement joins TRBV28 to TRBJ2-2; the TCRdb call, TRBD2, lacks DNA for checking. The CDR3 contains 15 residues. In germline, CDR1 is MDHEN, CDR2 SYDVKM. CDR3 region: CASSLERANTGELFF.

CDR3 region: CASSLWLAGENEQFF. The chain joins TRBV5-1 to TRBJ2-1; checking the TCRdb D call of TRBD2 is not possible without DNA. Per the germline V gene, CDR1 is SGHRS and CDR2 is YFSETQ. CDR3 size: 15 residues.

This chain links TRBV27 with TRBJ2-2; TCRdb outputs TRBD1, but without DNA this stays unchecked. Germline V gene data show CDR1 as MNHEY and CDR2 as SMNVEV (reference sequence). The CDR3 runs to 16 residues. This CDR3 is CASSGAGTANTGELFF.

The chain joins TRBV6-6 to TRBJ1-1; the TCRdb D gene call, TRBD1, has no DNA to confirm it. Germline CDR1 and CDR2: MNHNY and SVGAGI (reference sequence). The CDR3 extends over 13 amino acids. CDR3 sequence: CASSYGGATEAFF.

The chain uses TRBV6-5 and TRBJ1-1; the TRBD1 assignment by TCRdb is unverifiable without DNA. This CDR3 region has 13 residues. CDR1 and CDR2 from the germline V gene are MNHEY and SVGAGI. CDR3 sequence reads: CASSWADGTEAFF.

The chain has TRBV29-1 and TRBJ2-1; TCRdb's D call of TRBD2 is untestable without DNA. Germline CDR1 and CDR2: SQVTM and ANQGSEA. This CDR3 is 16 amino acids long. The CDR3 reads CSVEGEASARYNEQFF.

The chain carries TRBV28 and TRBJ2-1; there is no DNA to check the TCRdb D call of TRBD2. Germline CDR1 MDHEN, CDR2 SYDVKM. The length of the CDR3 is 16 residues. CDR3 loop: CASSPGLAGTYNEQFF.

The CDR3 loop is CASSLYGPEAFF. The chain employs TRBV7-9 and TRBJ1-1. There are 12 residues in the CDR3. The germline CDR1 and CDR2 sequences are SEHNR and FQNEAQ (reference sequence).